The 13 T cell receptor beta chains below come from one sample, sequenced in a study of blood T cell repertoires in COVID-19. The assay was immunoSEQ multiplex PCR, and TCRdb's table has in-frame clones only and misses some. The table includes under 300,000 clones, 80% to 85% detected once. The sample was peripheral blood. All receptors come from a woman under 30 with acute or convalescent COVID-19.

The chain carries TRBV5-6 and TRBJ1-6, with D perhaps matching TRBD1 (5 bases). The V gene lost 1 base and the J gene lost 7 bases, with 15 bases spanning the gap. Germline CDR1 SGHDT, CDR2 YYEEEE. This CDR3 is 16 amino acids long. As DNA, the CDR3 is TGTGCCAGCAGCTTGTTGGGGGGTGGGCCGAATTCACCCCTCCACTTT. It codes for CASSLLGGGPNSPLHF. Complete variable domain (other parts from reference TRBV5-6 and TRBJ1-6): DAGVTQSPTHLIKTRGQQVTLRCSPKSGHDTVSWYQQALGQGPQFIFQYYEEEERQRGNFPDRFSGHQFPNYSSELNVNALLLGDSALYLCASSLLGGGPNSPLHFGNGTRLTVT.

The gene calls are TRBV18 and TRBJ2-3; no reliable D call. CDR3 length: 15 amino acids. Trimming stripped 2 bases from V and 2 bases from J, with 11 bases between. Germline V lookup: CDR1 KGHSH, CDR2 LQKENI. The CDR3 loop reads CASSPELLITDTQYF. CDR3 nucleotides: TGTGCCAGCTCACCAGAACTTCTAATCACAGATACGCAGTATTTT. The full variable domain, its missing parts supplied by reference TRBV18 and TRBJ2-3, is NAGVMQNPRHLVRRRGQEARLRCSPMKGHSHVYWYRQLPEEGLKFMVYLQKENIIDESGMPKERFSAEFPKEGPSILRIQQVVRGDSAAYFCASSPELLITDTQYFGPGTRLTVL.

The chain links TRBV10-3 to TRBJ2-7; 14 bases match TRBD2. Germline CDR1 reads ENHRY; CDR2 reads SYGVKD. The CDR3 is 17 residues long. V shed 3 bases, J shed 3 bases, and the junction held 7 bases outside the gene matches. CDR3 nucleotide sequence: TGTGCCATCAGTGATGAGGGACTAGCGGGAGTCTACTACGAGCAGTACTTC. Amino acid sequence: CAISDEGLAGVYYEQYF.

The CDR3 sequence is CASRDRGHEQYF. CDR3 bases: TGCGCCAGCCGGGACAGGGGGCATGAGCAGTACTTC. The chain has TRBV5-1 and TRBJ2-7; TRBD1 agrees at 12 bases. The V gene's germline CDR1 is SGHRS and CDR2 YFSETQ. The CDR3 runs to 12 residues. V lost 7 bases to trimming and J lost 7 bases; unmatched junction nucleotides: 3.

The chain joins TRBV3-1 (or the pseudogene TRBV3-2) to TRBJ1-5, with 7 bases fitting TRBD1. CDR3 size: 15 residues. With V trimmed by 5 bases and J by 5 bases, 9 bases remained unmatched. Germline V gene sequence: CDR1 LGHDT, CDR2 YNNKEL (reference sequence). The CDR3 loop reads CASSALTGAYQPQHF. The CDR3 bases are TGTGCCAGCAGCGCACTAACAGGGGCCTATCAGCCCCAGCATTTT.

This clone was seen only a few times. The J gene is TRBJ2-5, the V gene TRBV24-1, with 8 bases that match TRBD2. Germline CDR1 and CDR2: KGHDR and SFDVKD. The CDR3 is 17 residues long. V lost 2 bases, J lost 3 bases, and 10 bases stayed unmatched. The CDR3 sequence is CATSDSPGLGFEETQYF. CDR3 sequence (DNA): TGTGCCACCAGTGATTCCCCGGGACTAGGGTTTGAAGAGACCCAGTACTTC.

This clone was detected only once. This chain connects TRBV15 to TRBJ1-1; the D gene is possibly TRBD1 (5 bases). The V and J ends lost 1 base and 4 bases respectively, with 13 bases between them. The CDR3 covers 15 residues. Germline-derived CDR1 and CDR2 are LNHNV and YYDKDF (reference sequence). As DNA, the CDR3 is TGTGCCACCAGCAGAGCGCAGGGATTCCCCACTGAAGCTTTCTTT. Translation gives CATSRAQGFPTEAFF.

The chain has TRBV7-9 and TRBJ2-5; TRBD1 is a possible D gene (5 bases). Trimming cost V 0 bases and J 5 bases, with 10 bases left between them. Germline CDR1 SEHNR, CDR2 FQNEAQ (reference sequence). This CDR3 has 14 residues. The CDR3 protein is CASSLASGLETQYF. The CDR3 nucleotides read TGTGCCAGCAGCTTAGCATCAGGGTTGGAGACCCAGTACTTC.

V is TRBV28 and J is TRBJ1-5; TRBD1 is a possible D gene (5 bases). The CDR3 has 15 amino acids. The V end was cut by 2 bases, the J end by 0 bases, with 8 bases between. CDR1 MDHEN and CDR2 SYDVKM come from the germline V gene. CDR3 nucleotide sequence: TGTGCCAGCAGTTTACAGGGACTTAGCAATCAGCCCCAGCATTTT. Residues: CASSLQGLSNQPQHF. The full variable domain, with the rest looked up from reference TRBV28 and TRBJ1-5, is DVKVTQSSRYLVKRTGEKVFLECVQDMDHENMFWYRQDPGLGLRLIYFSYDVKMKEKGDIPEGYSVSREKKERFSLILESASTNQTSMYLCASSLQGLSNQPQHFGDGTRLSIL.

V and J are TRBV28 and TRBJ1-1; D gene unclear. This CDR3 comprises 11 residues. Trimming removed 10 bases from V and 1 base from J, with 7 bases in between. CDR1 MDHEN and CDR2 SYDVKM come from the germline V gene. CDR3 DNA: TGTGCCACCCTCAGGAACACTGAAGCTTTCTTT. Translated, it gives CATLRNTEAFF.

V is TRBV6-6 and J is TRBJ1-1; 7 nucleotides line up with TRBD1. Germline V gene lookup returns CDR1 MNHNY and CDR2 SVGAGI (reference sequence). The ends lost 0 bases at V and 5 bases at J; junction bases unmatched: 9. The CDR3 extends over 16 amino acids. The CDR3 bases are TGTGCCAGCAGTTACTCGACAGGGCCGGTTGGGACTGAAGCTTTCTTT. Protein sequence: CASSYSTGPVGTEAFF.

This chain joins TRBV18 and TRBJ1-4, with 9 bases identical to TRBD1. The CDR3 has 15 amino acids. V trimming: 3 bases; J trimming: 7 bases; junction bases outside the gene matches: 6. Per germline, CDR1 KGHSH and CDR2 LQKENI. The CDR3 sequence is CASSPSQGALEKLFF. CDR3 DNA sequence: TGTGCCAGCTCACCGTCACAGGGGGCGCTTGAAAAACTGTTTTTT.

The chain has TRBV7-9 and TRBJ2-7; the match to TRBD1 covers 9 bases. J was trimmed by 2 bases and V by 5 bases; bases with no gene match: 10. There are 16 residues in the CDR3. Germline CDR1 and CDR2: SEHNR and FQNEAQ (reference sequence). Here the CDR3 DNA reads TGTGCCAGCAGCCCCGGGACAGGGAGGATAACCTACGAGCAGTACTTC. This encodes CASSPGTGRITYEQYF.